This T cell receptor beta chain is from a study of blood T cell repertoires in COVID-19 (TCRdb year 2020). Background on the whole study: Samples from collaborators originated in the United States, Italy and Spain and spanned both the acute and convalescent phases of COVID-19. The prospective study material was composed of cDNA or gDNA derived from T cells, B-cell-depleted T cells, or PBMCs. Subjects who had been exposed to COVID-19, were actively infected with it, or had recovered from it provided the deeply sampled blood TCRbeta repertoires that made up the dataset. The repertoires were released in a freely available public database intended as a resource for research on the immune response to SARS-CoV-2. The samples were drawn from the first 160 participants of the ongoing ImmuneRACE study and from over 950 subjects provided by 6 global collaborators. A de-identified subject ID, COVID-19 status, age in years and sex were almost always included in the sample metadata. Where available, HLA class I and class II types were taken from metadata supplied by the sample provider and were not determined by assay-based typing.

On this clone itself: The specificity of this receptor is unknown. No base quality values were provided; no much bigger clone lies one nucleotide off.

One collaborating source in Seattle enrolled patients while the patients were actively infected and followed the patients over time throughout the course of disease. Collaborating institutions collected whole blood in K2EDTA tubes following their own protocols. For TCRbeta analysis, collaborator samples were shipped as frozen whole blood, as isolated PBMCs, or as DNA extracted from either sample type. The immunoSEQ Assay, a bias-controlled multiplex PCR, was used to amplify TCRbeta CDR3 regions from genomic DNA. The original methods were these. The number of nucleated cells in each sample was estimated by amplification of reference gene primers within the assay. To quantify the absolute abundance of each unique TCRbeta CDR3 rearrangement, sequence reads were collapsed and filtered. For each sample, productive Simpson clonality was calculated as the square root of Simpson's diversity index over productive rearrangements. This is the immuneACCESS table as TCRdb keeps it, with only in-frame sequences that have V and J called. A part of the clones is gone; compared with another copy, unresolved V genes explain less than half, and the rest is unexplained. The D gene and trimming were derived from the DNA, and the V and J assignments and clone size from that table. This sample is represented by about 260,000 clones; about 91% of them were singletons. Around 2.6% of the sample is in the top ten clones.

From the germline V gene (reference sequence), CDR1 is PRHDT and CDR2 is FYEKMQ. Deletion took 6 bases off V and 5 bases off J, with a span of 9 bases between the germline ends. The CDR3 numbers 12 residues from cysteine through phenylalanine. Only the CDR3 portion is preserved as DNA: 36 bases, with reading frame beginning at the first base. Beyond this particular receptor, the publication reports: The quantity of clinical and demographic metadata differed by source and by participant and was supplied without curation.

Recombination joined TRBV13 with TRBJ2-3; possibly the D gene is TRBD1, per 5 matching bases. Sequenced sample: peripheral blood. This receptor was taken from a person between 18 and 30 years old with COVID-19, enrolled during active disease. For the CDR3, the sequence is CASSQGRDTQYF. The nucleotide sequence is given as TGTGCCAGCAGTCAGGGCAGAGATACGCAGTATTTT. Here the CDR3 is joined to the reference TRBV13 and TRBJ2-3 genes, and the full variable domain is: AAGVIQSPRHLIKEKRETATLKCYPIPRHDTVYWYQQGPGQDPQFLISFYEKMQSDKGSIPDRFSAQQFSDYHSELNMSSLELGDSALYFCASSQGRDTQYFGPGTRLTVL.